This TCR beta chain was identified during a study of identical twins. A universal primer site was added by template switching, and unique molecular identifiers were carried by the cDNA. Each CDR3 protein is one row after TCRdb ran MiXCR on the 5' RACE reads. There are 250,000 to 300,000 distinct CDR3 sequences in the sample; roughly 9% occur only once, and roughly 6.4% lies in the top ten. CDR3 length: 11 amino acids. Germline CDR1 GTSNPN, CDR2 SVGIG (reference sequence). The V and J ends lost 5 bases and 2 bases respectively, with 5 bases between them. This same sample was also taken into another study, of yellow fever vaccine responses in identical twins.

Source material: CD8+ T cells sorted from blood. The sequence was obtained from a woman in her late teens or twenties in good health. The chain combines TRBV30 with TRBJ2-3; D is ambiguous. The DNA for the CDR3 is TGTGCCTGGTGGGCCACAGATACGCAGTATTTT. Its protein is CAWWATDTQYF.